The 21 T cell receptor beta chains given below trace back to one sample, sequenced in a study of cytotoxic CD8 clonotypes in ibrutinib-treated CLL. Sequencing used immunoSEQ multiplex PCR; TCRdb keeps in-frame clones, though not all of them. The sample records fewer than 150,000 clones, around four fifths being singletons. The source material was PBMCs, sampled after 24 months of ibrutinib treatment. These receptors all come from a human donor with chronic lymphocytic leukemia.

DNA for the CDR3: TGCGCCAGCAGCTTGGCGGGGCCTCCGGAGGAAAAACTGTTTTTT. It is translated as CASSLAGPPEEKLFF. This sequence joins TRBV5-1 and TRBJ1-4, with D perhaps TRBD1 (5 bases). The V gene lost 0 bases and the J gene lost 8 bases, with 14 bases spanning the gap. The germline V gene encodes CDR1 SGHRS and CDR2 YFSETQ. The CDR3 runs to 15 residues.

The CDR3 is CASSLDRGRDADTQYF. The DNA of the CDR3 is TGTGCCAGCAGTTTGGACAGGGGGCGAGACGCAGATACGCAGTATTTT. The V call is TRBV6-5, the J call TRBJ2-3; 11 bases match TRBD1. CDR3 length: 16 amino acids. With 4 bases clipped from V and 4 bases from J, the junction kept 7 bases outside the gene matches. Germline CDR1 is MNHEY and CDR2 is SVGAGI.

This chain connects TRBV10-3 to TRBJ1-3; tentatively, D is TRBD1 (5 bases). CDR1 and CDR2 (germline): ENHRY, SYGVKD. The CDR3 is 15 residues long. Trimming cost V 7 bases and J 9 bases, with 22 bases left between them. The CDR3 DNA reads TGTGCCATCACCCAGACTTCAACTACGGGGGGCACCATATATTTT. Its protein is CAITQTSTTGGTIYF.

The chain carries TRBV28 and TRBJ2-7, with a possible D match to TRBD1 (6 bases). Per the germline V gene, CDR1 is MDHEN and CDR2 is SYDVKM. The germline V and J ends were trimmed by 9 bases and 0 bases, with 18 bases remaining between them. The CDR3 is made up of 15 amino acids. CDR3 residues: CASRSIQGSSYEQYF. CDR3 DNA: TGTGCCAGTCGATCGATACAGGGTAGCTCCTACGAGCAGTACTTC.

V gene TRBV9 combines with J gene TRBJ2-2, with 8 bases lining up with TRBD1. CDR1 SGDLS and CDR2 YYNGEE come from the germline V gene. The junction had 8 bases not matched to a gene; V was cut back by 7 bases and J by 6 bases. This CDR3 is built from 14 residues. CDR3 protein: CASGWTGRSGELFF. The CDR3 DNA sequence: TGTGCCAGCGGGTGGACAGGGAGGTCCGGGGAGCTGTTTTTT.

V and J are TRBV10-3 and TRBJ2-3; 8 positions match TRBD2. V lost 7 bases to trimming and J lost 3 bases; unmatched junction nucleotides: 6. The CDR3 totals 14 residues. CDR1 ENHRY and CDR2 SYGVKD come from the germline V gene. CDR3 in amino acids: CAINLSGATDTQYF. The CDR3 region has the DNA TGTGCCATCAATCTTAGCGGGGCAACAGATACGCAGTATTTT.

This clone was detected once. This chain uses TRBV27 with TRBJ2-7; D is perhaps TRBD1 (8 bases). The germline V and J ends were trimmed by 3 bases and 0 bases, with 18 bases remaining between them. The germline CDR1 and CDR2 sequences are MNHEY and SMNVEV (reference sequence). The length of the CDR3 is 17 residues. The CDR3 sequence: CASSFYRGGPSSYEQYF. The CDR3, as DNA: TGTGCCAGCAGTTTCTACAGGGGGGGACCAAGCTCCTACGAGCAGTACTTC.

There are a few counts of this clone. This chain uses TRBV7-3 with TRBJ2-5; D is unresolved. This CDR3 spans 13 amino acids. The V and J ends lost 5 bases and 5 bases respectively, with 12 bases between them. Germline V gene data show CDR1 as SGHTA and CDR2 as FQGTGA. CDR3 loop: CASSRSSKETQYF. DNA for the CDR3: TGTGCCAGCAGCAGATCCTCGAAGGAGACCCAGTACTTC.

This clone was detected once. V and J are TRBV5-5 and TRBJ1-5; D remains unclear. This CDR3 comprises 13 residues. V lost 0 bases and J 5 bases, leaving 6 bases between the germline ends. Germline CDR1 and CDR2: SGHKS and YYEKEE (reference sequence). Here the CDR3 reads CASSLDYYQPQHF. The CDR3 DNA reads as TGTGCCAGCAGCTTGGACTATTATCAGCCCCAGCATTTT.

This clone was observed a few times. This rearrangement joins TRBV7-8 to TRBJ2-3; D unclear. Germline values: CDR1 SGHVS, CDR2 FQNEAQ. The CDR3 loop spans 14 amino acids. The germline V and J ends were trimmed by 5 bases and 2 bases, with 11 bases remaining between them. The CDR3 DNA reads as TGTGCCAGCAGCCCTAAAAGGGTCACAGATACGCAGTATTTT. Its translation is CASSPKRVTDTQYF.

V gene TRBV19 combines with J gene TRBJ2-7, with D unclear. CDR1 and CDR2 (germline): LNHDA, SQIVND (reference sequence). The germline V and J ends were trimmed by 1 base and 0 bases, with 10 bases remaining between them. The CDR3 has 15 amino acids. CDR3 coding DNA: TGTGCCAGTAGTATAGCAAGGCAGGCCTCCTACGAGCAGTACTTC. Translating it yields CASSIARQASYEQYF.

This chain joins TRBV19 and TRBJ1-6, with TRBD1 matching over 8 bases. The CDR3 has 18 residues. The V gene end was trimmed by 3 bases and the J gene end by 1 base; junction bases not matched to a gene: 8. Germline V gene lookup returns CDR1 LNHDA and CDR2 SQIVND (reference sequence). The DNA for the CDR3 is TGTGCCAGTAGTATGGATCCCAGGGGGCAATCCTATAATTCACCCCTCCACTTT. This sequence encodes CASSMDPRGQSYNSPLHF.

The V gene is TRBV7-2, the J gene TRBJ1-3, with TRBD1 matching over 8 bases. CDR1 and CDR2 from the germline V gene are SGHTA and FQGNSA. J lost 3 bases, V lost 4 bases, and 5 bases had no gene match. This CDR3 is built from 15 residues. Here the CDR3 reads CASSSDRAGGNTIYF. As DNA, the CDR3 is TGTGCCAGCAGCTCGGACAGGGCCGGTGGAAACACCATATATTTT.

The V and J genes are TRBV2 and TRBJ1-2; maybe TRBD1 (5 bases). There are 13 residues in the CDR3. Germline V gene data show CDR1 as SNHLY and CDR2 as FYNNEI. Trimming took 3 bases from V and 7 from J, leaving 12 bases between them. CDR3 nucleotides: TGTGCCAGCAGTGAGGGGCCCCGAGCTGGCTACACCTTC. It translates to CASSEGPRAGYTF. Full variable domain (outside the CDR3, taken from reference TRBV2 and TRBJ1-2): EPEVTQTPSHQVTQMGQEVILRCVPISNHLYFYWYRQILGQKVEFLVSFYNNEISEKSEIFDDQFSVERPDGSNFTLKIRSTKLEDSAMYFCASSEGPRAGYTFGSGTRLTVV.

The chain employs TRBV1 and TRBJ1-5; the DNA was not used to check the table's D call, TRBD1. TRBV1 is given as a pseudogene. The CDR3 runs to 13 residues. The CDR3 spells CTSSQDSNQPQHF. Written as DNA, the CDR3 is TGCACCAGCAGCCAAGACAGTAATCAGCCCCAGCATTTT.

The chain carries TRBV30 and TRBJ2-1; D might be TRBD1 or TRBD2, each matching 7 bases. Germline assignment: CDR1 GTSNPN and CDR2 SVGIG (reference sequence). The V end lost 7 bases, the J end lost 6 bases, and 16 bases lay between the germline ends. The CDR3 has 13 residues. CDR3 region: CASRGGLRNEQFF. The CDR3 nucleotides read TGTGCCTCCAGGGGGGGCCTACGCAATGAGCAGTTCTTC.

V and J are TRBV1 and TRBJ1-2. TRBV1 is a known pseudogene. This CDR3 spans 16 amino acids. As DNA, the CDR3 is TGCACCAGCAGAACAACCCTTGTGCGAAAGACCTATGGCTACACCTTC. Amino acids: CTSRTTLVRKTYGYTF.

The CDR3 here is CASRGAASLNNEQFF. CDR3 DNA sequence: TGTGCCAGTAGGGGGGCCGCCAGCCTCAACAATGAGCAGTTCTTC. The genes are TRBV19 and TRBJ2-1; D is perhaps TRBD1 (6 bases). The CDR3 length is 15 residues. Germline V lookup: CDR1 LNHDA, CDR2 SQIVND (reference sequence). V shed 6 bases and J shed 5 bases, with 17 bases lying between them.

The genes are TRBV18 and TRBJ2-7; TRBD1 matches 10 bases. Germline values: CDR1 KGHSH, CDR2 LQKENI. After removal of 6 bases from V and 5 bases from J, the junction contained 10 bases not matched to a gene. The CDR3 spans 15 residues. This CDR3 reads CASSRLGTGADEQYF. The CDR3 DNA is TGTGCCAGCTCCCGACTCGGGACAGGGGCCGACGAGCAGTACTTC. Based on the CDR3 plus reference TRBV18 and TRBJ2-7, the full variable domain is NAGVMQNPRHLVRRRGQEARLRCSPMKGHSHVYWYRQLPEEGLKFMVYLQKENIIDESGMPKERFSAEFPKEGPSILRIQQVVRGDSAAYFCASSRLGTGADEQYFGPGTRLTVT.

This clone was counted a single time. The V and J genes are TRBV27 and TRBJ1-1, with TRBD1 identical over 8 bases. CDR1 and CDR2 from the germline V gene are MNHEY and SMNVEV (reference sequence). V shed 3 bases, J shed 8 bases, and the junction held 2 bases outside the gene matches. This CDR3 has 12 residues. CDR3 loop: CASSFRTGEAFF. The CDR3 DNA reads as TGTGCCAGCAGTTTCCGGACAGGGGAAGCTTTCTTT.

V and J are TRBV7-2 and TRBJ2-3, with 9 bases lining up with TRBD2. The CDR3 has 16 amino acids. The trim removed 4 bases at V and 2 bases at J, leaving 7 bases unmatched. Germline assignment: CDR1 SGHTA and CDR2 FQGNSA. The CDR3 DNA reads TGTGCCAGCAGCTCGCGTAGCGGGGGCCTCACAGATACGCAGTATTTT. Translation gives CASSSRSGGLTDTQYF.